This TCR beta chain was captured by sequencing in a study of T cells in Graves' hyperthyroidism and ophthalmopathy. Amplified TCR beta CDR3 regions came from RNA transcripts. First-round RT-PCR targeting the TCR CDR3 was performed with the HTBI primer set. TCRdb reprocessed the multiplex PCR reads via MiXCR and lists one record per CDR3 protein. The table includes about 640,000 distinct CDR3 sequences, roughly 20% detected once. Trimming removed 7 bases at V and 0 bases at J, with 9 bases between. This CDR3 comprises 12 residues. CDR1 is DFQATT, CDR2 SNEGSKA, per germline (reference sequence). This clonotype was found many times. Diagnoses were established using clinical symptoms, serum thyroxine and TRAb, thyroid ultrasound and orbital computed tomography. The authors took PBMCs from 9.5 to 10 ml fresh peripheral blood.

Sequencing was done on a sample of blood. J is TRBJ1-1 and V is TRBV20-1; D perhaps matches TRBD1 (6 bases). The sequence came from a man in his thirties or forties with Graves' ophthalmopathy. The CDR3 protein is CSVQGMNTEAFF. DNA for the CDR3: TGCAGTGTACAGGGCATGAACACTGAAGCTTTCTTT.